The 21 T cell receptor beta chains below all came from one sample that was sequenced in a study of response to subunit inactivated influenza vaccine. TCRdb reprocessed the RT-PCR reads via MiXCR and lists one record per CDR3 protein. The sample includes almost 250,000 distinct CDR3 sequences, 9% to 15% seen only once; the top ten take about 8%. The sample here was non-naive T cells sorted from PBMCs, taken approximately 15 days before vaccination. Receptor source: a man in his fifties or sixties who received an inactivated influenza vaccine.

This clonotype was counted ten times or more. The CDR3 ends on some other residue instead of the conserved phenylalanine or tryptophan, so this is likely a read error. CDR3 sequence: CATSRDGDGAFL. In nucleotides, the CDR3 is TGTGCCACCAGCAGAGACGGGGACGGGGCTTTCCTT. The chain is built from TRBV15 and TRBJ1-1; TRBD1 is a possible D gene (5 bases). The CDR3 spans 12 residues. V was clipped by 0 bases and J by 11 bases, with 10 bases between them. Germline CDR1 reads LNHNV; CDR2 reads YYDKDF (reference sequence).

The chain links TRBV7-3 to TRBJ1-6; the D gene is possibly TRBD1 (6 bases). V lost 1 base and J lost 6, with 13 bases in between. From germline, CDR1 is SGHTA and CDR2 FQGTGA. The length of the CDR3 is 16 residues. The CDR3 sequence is CASSLMGALSNSPLHF. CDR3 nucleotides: TGTGCCAGCAGCTTAATGGGGGCCCTGAGTAATTCACCCCTCCACTTT.

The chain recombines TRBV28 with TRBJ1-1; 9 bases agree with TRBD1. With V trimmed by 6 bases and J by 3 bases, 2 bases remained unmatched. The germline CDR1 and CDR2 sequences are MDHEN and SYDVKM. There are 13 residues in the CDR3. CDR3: CASRTGGHTEAFF. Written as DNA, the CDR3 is TGTGCCAGCAGAACAGGGGGCCACACTGAAGCTTTCTTT.

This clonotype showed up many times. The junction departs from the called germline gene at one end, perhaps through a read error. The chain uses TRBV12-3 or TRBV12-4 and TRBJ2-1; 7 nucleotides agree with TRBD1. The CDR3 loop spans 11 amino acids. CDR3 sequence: CASSMGTVVLF. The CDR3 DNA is TGTGCCAGCAGTATGGGGACAGTCGTGTTGTTC.

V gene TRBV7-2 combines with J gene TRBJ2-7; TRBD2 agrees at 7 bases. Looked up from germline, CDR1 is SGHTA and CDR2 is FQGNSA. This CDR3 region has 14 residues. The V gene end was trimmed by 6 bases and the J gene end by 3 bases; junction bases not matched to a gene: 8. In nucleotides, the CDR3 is TGTGCCAGCAGAATGGGGGGGTCCCTCTACGAGCAGTACTTC. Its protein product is CASRMGGSLYEQYF.

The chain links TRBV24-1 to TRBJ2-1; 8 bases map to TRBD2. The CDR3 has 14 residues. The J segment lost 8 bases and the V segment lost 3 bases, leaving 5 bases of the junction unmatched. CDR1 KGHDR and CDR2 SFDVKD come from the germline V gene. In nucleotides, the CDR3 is TGTGCCACCAGTGATCCAGGGACTAGTGATGAGCAGTTCTTC. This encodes CATSDPGTSDEQFF.

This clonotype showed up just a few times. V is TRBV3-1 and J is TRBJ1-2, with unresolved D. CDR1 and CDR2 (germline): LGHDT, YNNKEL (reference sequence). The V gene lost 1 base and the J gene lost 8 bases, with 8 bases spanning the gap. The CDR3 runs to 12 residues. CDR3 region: CASSQAARGYTF. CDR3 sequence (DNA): TGTGCCAGCAGCCAAGCCGCCCGGGGCTACACCTTC.

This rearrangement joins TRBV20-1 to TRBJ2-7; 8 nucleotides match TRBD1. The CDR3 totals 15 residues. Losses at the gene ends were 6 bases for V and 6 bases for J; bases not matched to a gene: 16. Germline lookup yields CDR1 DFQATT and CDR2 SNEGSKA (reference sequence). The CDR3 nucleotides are TGCAGTGCCAGTTCCATCGGACAGGGTGGACTCGAGCAGTACTTC. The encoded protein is CSASSIGQGGLEQYF.

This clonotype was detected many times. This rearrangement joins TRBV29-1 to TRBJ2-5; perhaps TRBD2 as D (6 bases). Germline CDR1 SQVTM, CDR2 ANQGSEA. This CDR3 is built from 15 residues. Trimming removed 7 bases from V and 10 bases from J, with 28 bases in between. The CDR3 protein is CSARTGTAFGTGQYF. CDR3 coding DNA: TGCAGCGCAAGAACCGGGACTGCCTTCGGCACGGGCCAGTACTTC.

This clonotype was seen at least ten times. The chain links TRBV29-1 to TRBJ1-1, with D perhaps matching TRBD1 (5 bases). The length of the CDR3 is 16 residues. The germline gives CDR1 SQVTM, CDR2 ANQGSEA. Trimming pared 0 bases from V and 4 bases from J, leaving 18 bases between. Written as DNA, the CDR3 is TGCAGCGTTGAAGAGTTTGGGGGATACGGGGCCACTGAAGCTTTCTTT. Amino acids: CSVEEFGGYGATEAFF.

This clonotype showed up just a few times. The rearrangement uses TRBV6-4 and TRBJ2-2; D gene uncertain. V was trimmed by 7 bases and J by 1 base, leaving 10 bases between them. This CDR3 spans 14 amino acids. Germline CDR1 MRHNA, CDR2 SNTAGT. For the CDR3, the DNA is TGTGCCAGCAAATTATCAGGGAACACCGGGGAGCTGTTTTTT. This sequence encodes CASKLSGNTGELFF.

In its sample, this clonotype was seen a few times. The CDR3 DNA reads TGTGCCAGCAGCCCAAGGAGACTGCAGGACACCGGGGAGCTGTTTTTT. It codes for CASSPRRLQDTGELFF. The V gene is TRBV6-1, the J gene TRBJ2-2; unclear D gene. Germline values: CDR1 MNHNS, CDR2 SASEGT. V lost 6 bases and J 3 bases, leaving 17 bases between the germline ends. The CDR3 loop spans 16 amino acids.

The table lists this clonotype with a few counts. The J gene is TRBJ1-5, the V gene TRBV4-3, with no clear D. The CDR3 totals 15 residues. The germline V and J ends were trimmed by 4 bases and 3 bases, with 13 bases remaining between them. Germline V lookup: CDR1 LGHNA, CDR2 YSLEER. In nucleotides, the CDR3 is TGCGCCAGCAGCCCGACACCCGGAGACAATCAGCCCCAGCATTTT. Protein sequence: CASSPTPGDNQPQHF.

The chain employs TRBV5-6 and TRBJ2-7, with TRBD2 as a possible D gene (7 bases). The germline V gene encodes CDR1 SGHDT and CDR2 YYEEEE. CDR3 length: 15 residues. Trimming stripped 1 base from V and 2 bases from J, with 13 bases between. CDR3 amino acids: CASSLRGARTYEQYF. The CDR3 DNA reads TGTGCCAGCAGCTTGCGGGGGGCCCGAACCTACGAGCAGTACTTC.

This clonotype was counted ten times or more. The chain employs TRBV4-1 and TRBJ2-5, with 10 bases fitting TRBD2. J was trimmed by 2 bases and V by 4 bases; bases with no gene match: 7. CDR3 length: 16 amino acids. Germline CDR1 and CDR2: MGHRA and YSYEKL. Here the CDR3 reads CASSPVAGGLQETQYF. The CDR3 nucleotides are TGCGCCAGCAGCCCGGTAGCGGGGGGCCTTCAAGAGACCCAGTACTTC.

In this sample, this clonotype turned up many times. The CDR3 nucleotides are TGTGCCAGCAGCTCAGGACCCCAGGGGGCTTACGAGCAGTACTTC. Its translation: CASSSGPQGAYEQYF. The J gene is TRBJ2-7, the V gene TRBV11-3; the match to TRBD1 covers 8 bases. V dropped 4 bases and J dropped 4; count of bases not matched to a gene: 9. The CDR3 runs to 15 residues. From germline, CDR1 is SGHNT and CDR2 YENEEA. The full variable domain, in which reference TRBV11-3 and TRBJ2-7 provide the parts outside the CDR3, is EAGVVQSPRYKIIEKKQPVAFWCNPISGHNTLYWYLQNLGQGPELLIRYENEEAVDDSQLPKDRFSAERLKGVDSTLKIQPAELGDSAVYLCASSSGPQGAYEQYFGPGTRLTVT.

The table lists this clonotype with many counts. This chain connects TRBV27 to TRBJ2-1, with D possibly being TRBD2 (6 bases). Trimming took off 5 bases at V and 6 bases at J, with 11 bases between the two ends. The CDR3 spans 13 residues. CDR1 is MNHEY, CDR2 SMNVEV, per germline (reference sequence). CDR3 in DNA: TGTGCCAGCAGTGAGCGGGCGTTCAATGAGCAGTTCTTC. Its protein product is CASSERAFNEQFF.

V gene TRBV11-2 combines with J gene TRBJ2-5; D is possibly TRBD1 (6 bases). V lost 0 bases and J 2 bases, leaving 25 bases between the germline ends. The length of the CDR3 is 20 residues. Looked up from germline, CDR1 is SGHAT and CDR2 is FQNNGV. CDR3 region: CASSLERPWDTKRKQETQYF. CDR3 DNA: TGTGCCAGCAGCTTAGAACGCCCTTGGGACACCAAACGAAAGCAAGAGACCCAGTACTTC.

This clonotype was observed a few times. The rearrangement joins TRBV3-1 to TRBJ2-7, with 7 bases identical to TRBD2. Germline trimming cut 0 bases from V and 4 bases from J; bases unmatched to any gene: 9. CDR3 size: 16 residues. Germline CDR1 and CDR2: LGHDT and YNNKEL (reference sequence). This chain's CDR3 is CASSQEGGRSVYEQYF. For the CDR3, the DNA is TGTGCCAGCAGCCAAGAGGGCGGGAGATCGGTGTACGAGCAGTACTTC.

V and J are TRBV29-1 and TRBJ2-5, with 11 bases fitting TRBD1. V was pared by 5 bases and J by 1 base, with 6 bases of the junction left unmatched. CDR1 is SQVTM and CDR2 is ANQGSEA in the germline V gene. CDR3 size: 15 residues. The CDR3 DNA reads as TGCAGCGTTTGCAGAGGACAGGGGGCCCAAGAGACCCAGTACTTC. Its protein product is CSVCRGQGAQETQYF.

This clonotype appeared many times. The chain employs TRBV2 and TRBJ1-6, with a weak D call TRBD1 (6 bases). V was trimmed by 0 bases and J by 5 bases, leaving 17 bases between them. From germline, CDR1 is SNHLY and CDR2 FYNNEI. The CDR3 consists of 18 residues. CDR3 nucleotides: TGTGCCAGCAGTGAAGCGCTTCTGACAGGCTCAAATAATTCACCCCTCCACTTT. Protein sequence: CASSEALLTGSNNSPLHF. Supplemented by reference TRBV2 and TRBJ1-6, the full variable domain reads EPEVTQTPSHQVTQMGQEVILRCVPISNHLYFYWYRQILGQKVEFLVSFYNNEISEKSEIFDDQFSVERPDGSNFTLKIRSTKLEDSAMYFCASSEALLTGSNNSPLHFGNGTRLTVT.